Following are 12 T cell receptor beta chains from one sample sequenced in a study of cytomegalovirus exposure and HLA in healthy donors. PCR amplification relied on 60 Vbeta primers (plus 13 Jbeta primers). Clones were read by immunoSEQ multiplex PCR, and TCRdb kept only the in-frame ones, dropping some. Of 75,000 to 95,000 clones in the sample, around 80% were seen once. The sequenced sample consisted of PBMCs. The receptors stem from a human donor in good health.

This clone was found a few times. The J gene is TRBJ2-5, the V gene TRBV2, with D maybe TRBD2 (5 bases). The J call may be wrong; the DNA end is better matched by TRBJ2-7. The CDR3 is 12 amino acids. CDR1 and CDR2 (germline): SNHLY, FYNNEI. The DNA of the CDR3 is TGTGCCAGCAGCGGGATGTCCTACGAGCAGTACTTC. Encoded protein: CASSGMSYEQYF.

The chain has TRBV18 and TRBJ2-7; TRBD2 agrees at 8 bases. After removal of 6 bases from V and 3 bases from J, the junction contained 10 bases not matched to a gene. The CDR3 has 15 amino acids. Germline V gene sequence: CDR1 KGHSH, CDR2 LQKENI. CDR3 sequence: CASSDGGGTGYEQYF. The CDR3 coding sequence is TGTGCCAGCTCGGACGGGGGGGGGACTGGCTACGAGCAGTACTTC.

This sequence joins TRBV7-9 and TRBJ1-1; no reliable D call. V lost 5 bases, J lost 0 bases, and 16 bases lay in between. The CDR3 extends over 16 amino acids. Looked up from germline, CDR1 is SEHNR and CDR2 is FQNEAQ (reference sequence). The CDR3 nucleotides read TGTGCCAGCAGCACATTTCAAACGTCAGTGAACACTGAAGCTTTCTTT. It specifies CASSTFQTSVNTEAFF.

Turning to this clone: Germline is not matched at one junction end, which may reflect a read error. The CDR3, as DNA: TGTGCCAGCAGTGAAATGGGGCTAGCGGGGGCTAACTTC. Amino acid sequence: CASSEMGLAGANF. This sequence joins TRBV25-1 and TRBJ2-5; 10 positions agree with TRBD2. This CDR3 spans 13 amino acids. CDR1 is MGHDK and CDR2 is SYGVNS in the germline V gene.

Concerning this clone itself: Other DNA sequences from this sample encode an identical CDR3 as well. The chain combines TRBV5-1 with TRBJ1-1; the match to TRBD1 covers 7 bases. This CDR3 region has 14 residues. The V gene's germline CDR1 is SGHRS and CDR2 YFSETQ. The J segment lost 3 bases and the V segment lost 3 bases, leaving 5 bases of the junction unmatched. CDR3 loop: CASSSQGRDTEAFF. The CDR3 DNA sequence: TGCGCCAGCAGCTCACAGGGGCGAGACACTGAAGCTTTCTTT.

CDR3 nucleotides: TGTGCCAGCAGCTCGACAGGGTACAATGAGCAGTTCTTC. Its protein is CASSSTGYNEQFF. The gene calls are TRBV5-5 and TRBJ2-1; 7 nucleotides agree with TRBD1. V gave up 3 bases and J gave up 4 bases; unmatched junction bases: 1. Germline-derived CDR1 and CDR2 are SGHKS and YYEKEE (reference sequence). The CDR3 covers 13 residues.

As regards this clone: Compared with germline, one end of the junction differs, possibly owing to a read error. The gene calls are TRBV27 and TRBJ1-2; D is possibly TRBD1 (6 bases). The CDR3 loop spans 12 amino acids. Germline V gives CDR1 MNHEY, CDR2 SMNVEV (reference sequence). The CDR3 coding sequence is TGTGCCAGCAGCCCGGGGGGCTATGGCTACCCCTTC. It is translated as CASSPGGYGYPF.

The rearrangement uses TRBV25-1 and TRBJ2-3; the match to TRBD2 covers 9 bases. Germline V lookup: CDR1 MGHDK, CDR2 SYGVNS. V lost 4 bases to trimming and J lost 2 bases; unmatched junction nucleotides: 7. The CDR3 is 16 residues long. CDR3 bases: TGTGCCAGCAGTGCCGGGACTAGCAGCCCCACAGATACGCAGTATTTT. Amino acids: CASSAGTSSPTDTQYF.

V and J are TRBV5-1 and TRBJ1-5, with a possible D match to TRBD1 (6 bases). This CDR3 is 15 amino acids long. Between the trimmed V and J ends, which lost 0 bases and 7 bases, there was a span of 14 bases. The germline V gene encodes CDR1 SGHRS and CDR2 YFSETQ. The CDR3 loop is CASSLDPVGAQPQHF. CDR3 DNA: TGCGCCAGCAGCTTGGACCCAGTGGGGGCCCAGCCCCAGCATTTT. Full variable domain (remainder filled in from reference TRBV5-1 and TRBJ1-5): KAGVTQTPRYLIKTRGQQVTLSCSPISGHRSVSWYQQTPGQGLQFLFEYFSETQRNKGNFPGRFSGRQFSNSRSEMNVSTLELGDSALYLCASSLDPVGAQPQHFGDGTRLSIL.

The rearrangement uses TRBV27 and TRBJ2-5; 8 bases map to TRBD1. Germline lookup yields CDR1 MNHEY and CDR2 SMNVEV (reference sequence). The CDR3 length is 15 residues. V was pared by 5 bases and J by 5 bases, with 10 bases of the junction left unmatched. The chain's CDR3 is CASSPRTGLSETQYF. The CDR3 nucleotides read TGTGCCAGCAGTCCCCGGACAGGGTTGTCGGAGACCCAGTACTTC.

V usage is TRBV6-5 and J usage is TRBJ1-1; 7 bases match TRBD1. Per the germline V gene, CDR1 is MNHEY and CDR2 is SVGAGI. Losses at the gene ends were 5 bases for V and 4 bases for J; bases not matched to a gene: 4. The CDR3 totals 13 residues. CDR3 DNA sequence: TGTGCCAGCAGTACCGGACAGGCCACTGAAGCTTTCTTT. Protein: CASSTGQATEAFF.

J is TRBJ2-3 and V is TRBV6-5; D is uncertain. CDR3 size: 13 residues. Germline CDR1 is MNHEY and CDR2 is SVGAGI. The V end lost 6 bases, the J end lost 5 bases, and 12 bases lay between the germline ends. The CDR3 DNA reads TGTGCCAGCAGCGGCTTGAGCGAAGATACGCAGTATTTT. Amino acid sequence: CASSGLSEDTQYF.